The clone carrying this T cell receptor (beta chain) came up many times. These data come from a study of low-dose radiotherapy and immunotherapy resistance in tumors. Across the whole study: Intravenous cyclophosphamide 200 mg/m2 was given every two weeks, one day before radiation and immunotherapy. Patients took 300 mg oral aspirin daily for four cycles from cycle 1 day 1.

Trimming cost V 2 bases and J 2 bases; bases outside gene matches: 5. The CDR3 runs 16 residues. In germline, CDR1 is PRHDT, CDR2 FYEKMQ (reference sequence). As to time point: before trial treatment. The donors' regimen was nivolumab, ipilimumab, aspirin, low-dose cyclophosphamide and low-dose radiotherapy. Priming of first-strand cDNA relied on TRAV- and TRBV-specific primers (covering alpha and beta chains). The TCRs were subjected to amplification over around 18 PCR cycles employing a constant-region primer in conjunction with a V-primer adapter. Via MiXCR, TCRdb re-called the reads, giving one row per CDR3 protein. This sample carries 60,000 to 90,000 distinct CDR3 sequences, roughly 30% of them seen once, and the ten largest clones take over 8.5%.

V and J are TRBV13 and TRBJ2-2; TRBD1 agrees at 7 bases. This TCR was recovered from a female donor with ovarian cancer. The sample was PBMCs, taken before treatment. CDR3 in amino acids: CASSLWTGANTGELFF. The CDR3 region has the DNA TGTGCCAGCAGCTTATGGACAGGTGCTAACACCGGGGAGCTGTTTTTT.